These T cell receptor beta chains were read from a single sample in a study of T cell responses to AZD1222 COVID-19 vaccine. TCRdb's copy holds only in-frame clones and misses some; the assay was immunoSEQ multiplex PCR. The sample holds about 130,000 clones, about nine tenths seen once. The sample here was peripheral blood, taken on day 0 of AZD1222 vaccination. The source of these receptors is an adult in good health. CDR3s include the opening cysteine and the closing phenylalanine or tryptophan. A D gene is named only where the DNA matches it firmly. The size of a clone is reported for some rows only, either as once, few or many, or as a class for expanded clones.

j_call: TRBJ1-1; v_call: TRBV30; clone_size: .; d_call: .; cdr3_nt: TGTGCCTGGAGTGAACGGATTGAAGCTTTCTTT; cdr3_aa: CAWSERIEAFF
j_call: TRBJ2-5; v_call: TRBV5-1; clone_size: .; d_call: .; cdr3_nt: TGCGCCAGCAGCCGGGACCCAGGGGACCAAGAGACCCAGTACTTC; cdr3_aa: CASSRDPGDQETQYF
j_call: TRBJ2-3; v_call: TRBV18; clone_size: .; d_call: .; cdr3_nt: TGTGCCAGCTCACCATCCGGGGCCAGAGATACGCAGTATTTT; cdr3_aa: CASSPSGARDTQYF
j_call: TRBJ1-1; v_call: TRBV6-1; clone_size: .; d_call: .; cdr3_nt: TGTGCCAGCAGAATATCAACAGGGAACACTGAAGCTTTCTTT; cdr3_aa: CASRISTGNTEAFF
j_call: TRBJ1-6; v_call: TRBV7-3; clone_size: .; d_call: .; cdr3_nt: TGTGCCAGCAGCTTACTGGTAAATTCACCCCTCCACTTT; cdr3_aa: CASSLLVNSPLHF
j_call: TRBJ2-7; v_call: TRBV5-6; clone_size: .; d_call: .; cdr3_nt: TGTGCCAGCAGCTTGGAACCGTCCCCAGCCTACGAGCAGTACTTC; cdr3_aa: CASSLEPSPAYEQYF
j_call: TRBJ2-3; v_call: TRBV5-5; clone_size: .; d_call: .; cdr3_nt: TGTGCCAGCAGCTTGGGTGGGACGGCACGAACAGATACGCAGTATTTT; cdr3_aa: CASSLGGTARTDTQYF
j_call: TRBJ1-2; v_call: TRBV7-9; clone_size: .; d_call: TRBD1; cdr3_nt: TGTGCCAGCAGCTCACTAACCGGGACAGGGGATGGCTACACCTTC; cdr3_aa: CASSSLTGTGDGYTF
j_call: TRBJ1-1; v_call: TRBV15; clone_size: .; d_call: .; cdr3_nt: TGTGCCACCTCCTGGGCCCGGACTGAAGCTTTCTTT; cdr3_aa: CATSWARTEAFF
j_call: TRBJ2-5; v_call: TRBV5-6; clone_size: .; d_call: .; cdr3_nt: TGTGCCAGCAGCTTGGCAGCCGGGGAGACCCAGTACTTC; cdr3_aa: CASSLAAGETQYF
j_call: TRBJ1-6; v_call: TRBV5-6; clone_size: .; d_call: TRBD1; cdr3_nt: TGTGCCAGCAGCACACCTCACAGGGGGCAGAATTCACCCCTCCACTTT; cdr3_aa: CASSTPHRGQNSPLHF
j_call: TRBJ2-7; v_call: TRBV27; clone_size: once; d_call: .; cdr3_nt: TGTGCCAGCAGTTTAACGTACGGGGGTACATACGAGCAGTACTTC; cdr3_aa: CASSLTYGGTYEQYF
j_call: TRBJ1-5; v_call: TRBV7-9; clone_size: .; d_call: .; cdr3_nt: TGTGCCAGCGCGGGGGTTCTCGTTATGAATCAGCCCCAGCATTTT; cdr3_aa: CASAGVLVMNQPQHF
j_call: TRBJ2-7; v_call: TRBV7-2; clone_size: .; d_call: .; cdr3_nt: TGTGCCAGCAGCCCTAGTTTGCTGTGGTCCTACGAGCAGTACTTC; cdr3_aa: CASSPSLLWSYEQYF
j_call: TRBJ1-1; v_call: TRBV7-9; clone_size: .; d_call: .; cdr3_nt: TGTGCCAGCAGCGCAACCAGGCTGAACACTGAAGCTTTCTTT; cdr3_aa: CASSATRLNTEAFF
j_call: TRBJ1-2; v_call: TRBV29-1; clone_size: once; d_call: .; cdr3_nt: TGCAGCTCTAGGGAAGGGGGTAATGGCTACACCTTC; cdr3_aa: CSSREGGNGYTF
j_call: TRBJ1-5; v_call: TRBV19; clone_size: .; d_call: .; cdr3_nt: TGTGCCAGTAATCACAGATCCAATCAGCCCCAGCATTTT; cdr3_aa: CASNHRSNQPQHF
j_call: TRBJ2-7; v_call: TRBV27; clone_size: .; d_call: TRBD2; cdr3_nt: TGTGCCAGCAACAGCGGGGGGGCTAGAGACGAGCAGTACTTC; cdr3_aa: CASNSGGARDEQYF
j_call: TRBJ2-3; v_call: TRBV29-1; clone_size: .; d_call: TRBD1; cdr3_nt: TGCAGCCCCCGCCCGGTTAAGGTGGGGACAGATACGCAATATTTT; cdr3_aa: CSPRPVKVGTDTQYF
j_call: TRBJ1-4; v_call: TRBV6-5; clone_size: .; d_call: .; cdr3_nt: TGTGCCAGCAGTTACAGTTCCTACAGGGTTGGAAAACTGTTTTTT; cdr3_aa: CASSYSSYRVGKLFF
j_call: TRBJ1-1; v_call: TRBV7-9; clone_size: .; d_call: .; cdr3_nt: TGTGCCAGCAGCTCCCAGATAGAAGCTTTCTTT; cdr3_aa: CASSSQIEAFF
j_call: TRBJ1-4; v_call: TRBV7-8; clone_size: .; d_call: .; cdr3_nt: TGTGCCAGCAGCTCAAGAACAGGGAACGAAAAACTGTTTTTT; cdr3_aa: CASSSRTGNEKLFF
j_call: TRBJ1-5; v_call: TRBV9; clone_size: .; d_call: TRBD1; cdr3_nt: TGTGCCAGCAGCGTAGGGACAGGGGGCGGTCAGCCCCAGCATTTT; cdr3_aa: CASSVGTGGGQPQHF
j_call: TRBJ1-6; v_call: TRBV30; clone_size: few; d_call: .; cdr3_nt: TGTGCCTGGAGGACCCCGGCAGATTCACCCCTCCACTTT; cdr3_aa: CAWRTPADSPLHF
j_call: TRBJ2-3; v_call: TRBV19; clone_size: once; d_call: .; cdr3_nt: TGTGCCAGTACCATGATGCCGTGGGGCAGCACAGATACGCAGTATTTT; cdr3_aa: CASTMMPWGSTDTQYF
j_call: TRBJ1-6; v_call: TRBV6-5; clone_size: .; d_call: .; cdr3_nt: TGTGCCCATCCGACGACACAGAGCTTAGGATCACCCCTCCACTTT; cdr3_aa: CAHPTTQSLGSPLHF
j_call: TRBJ2-2; v_call: TRBV4-3; clone_size: .; d_call: TRBD2; cdr3_nt: TGCGCCAGCAGCCAAGGGAAGGGCCGGCGGGGGTTCGCGAACACCGGGGAGCTGTTTTTT; cdr3_aa: CASSQGKGRRGFANTGELFF
j_call: TRBJ1-4; v_call: TRBV5-4; clone_size: .; d_call: TRBD1; cdr3_nt: TGTGCCAGCAGCTCGCCGGGACAGGGTGCCGAAAAACTGTTTTTT; cdr3_aa: CASSSPGQGAEKLFF
j_call: TRBJ1-1; v_call: TRBV6-2/TRBV6-3; clone_size: .; d_call: .; cdr3_nt: TGTGCCAGCAGTGCTGACAGGAGAAACACTGAAGCTTTCTTT; cdr3_aa: CASSADRRNTEAFF
j_call: TRBJ1-5; v_call: TRBV2; clone_size: .; d_call: .; cdr3_nt: TGTGCCAGCAGTGCTAGCAATCAGCCCCAGCATTTT; cdr3_aa: CASSASNQPQHF
j_call: TRBJ2-2; v_call: TRBV3-1/TRBV3-2; clone_size: .; d_call: .; cdr3_nt: TGTGCCAGCAGCCAAGATCTATACAGGGCTGCCGGGGAGCTGTTTTTT; cdr3_aa: CASSQDLYRAAGELFF
j_call: TRBJ1-4; v_call: TRBV6-1; clone_size: .; d_call: .; cdr3_nt: TGTGCCAGCAGTGAAATCGTTCAGGGCGTTACTTCAACTAATGAAAAACTGTTTTTT; cdr3_aa: CASSEIVQGVTSTNEKLFF
j_call: TRBJ2-7; v_call: TRBV4-2; clone_size: .; d_call: TRBD1; cdr3_nt: TGTGCCAGCAGCCAAGATCTGAGGACAGGGGGCTACGAGCAGTACTTC; cdr3_aa: CASSQDLRTGGYEQYF
j_call: TRBJ1-3; v_call: TRBV7-6; clone_size: .; d_call: .; cdr3_nt: TGTGCCAGCAGCCCCGCGGAACCGTCTGGAAACACCATATATTTT; cdr3_aa: CASSPAEPSGNTIYF
j_call: TRBJ1-5; v_call: TRBV19; clone_size: .; d_call: .; cdr3_nt: TGTGCCACCACAGTATCTGGGGTCGGGCAGCCCCAGCATTTT; cdr3_aa: CATTVSGVGQPQHF
j_call: TRBJ2-1; v_call: TRBV7-3; clone_size: .; d_call: .; cdr3_nt: TGTGCCAGCAGTTCCCGTCTGACGGGGGACAATGAGCAGTTCTTC; cdr3_aa: CASSSRLTGDNEQFF
j_call: TRBJ1-5; v_call: TRBV2; clone_size: .; d_call: .; cdr3_nt: TGTGCCAGCAGTCTAAGGGGACGGGTAAACAGCAATCAGCCCCAGCATTTT; cdr3_aa: CASSLRGRVNSNQPQHF
j_call: TRBJ1-2; v_call: TRBV12-3/TRBV12-4; clone_size: .; d_call: .; cdr3_nt: TGTGCCAGCAGCCCCCTGGACAGCTATGGCTACACCTTC; cdr3_aa: CASSPLDSYGYTF
j_call: TRBJ2-1; v_call: TRBV3-1/TRBV3-2; clone_size: .; d_call: TRBD1; cdr3_nt: TGTGCCAGCAGCCAAACCCCCAAGACAGGGGCGTTCTTC; cdr3_aa: CASSQTPKTGAFF
j_call: TRBJ2-2; v_call: TRBV6-4; clone_size: once; d_call: .; cdr3_nt: TGTGCCAGCAGTGAGCGTGGGGGCGCCACCGGGGAGCTGTTTTTT; cdr3_aa: CASSERGGATGELFF
j_call: TRBJ1-1; v_call: TRBV12-3/TRBV12-4; clone_size: .; d_call: TRBD1; cdr3_nt: TGTGCCAGCAGTCCGTACAGGGGGCGTACAGCTTTCTTT; cdr3_aa: CASSPYRGRTAFF
j_call: TRBJ2-2; v_call: TRBV7-9; clone_size: .; d_call: .; cdr3_nt: TGTGCCAGCAGCTTAGGCACCGGGGAGCTGTTTTTT; cdr3_aa: CASSLGTGELFF
j_call: TRBJ1-2; v_call: TRBV6-5; clone_size: .; d_call: .; cdr3_nt: TGTGCCAGCACCCCGGACCGGGACTATGGCTACACCTTC; cdr3_aa: CASTPDRDYGYTF
j_call: TRBJ2-7; v_call: TRBV4-2; clone_size: .; d_call: .; cdr3_nt: TGTGCCAGCAGCCAAGAGGTCGAAACATTAGGCGAGCAGTACTTC; cdr3_aa: CASSQEVETLGEQYF
j_call: TRBJ1-4; v_call: TRBV11-2; clone_size: .; d_call: TRBD1; cdr3_nt: TGTGCCAGCAGCTTAGGACAGGGAAACGGAGAAAAACTGTTTTTT; cdr3_aa: CASSLGQGNGEKLFF
j_call: TRBJ2-7; v_call: TRBV5-5; clone_size: .; d_call: TRBD1; cdr3_nt: TGTGCCAGCAGCTTGGCCGGACAGGGTTTGTGGGAGCAGTACTTC; cdr3_aa: CASSLAGQGLWEQYF
j_call: TRBJ1-1; v_call: TRBV11-3; clone_size: .; d_call: .; cdr3_nt: TGTGCCAGCAGCTTAAAAGGTTCGGACACTGAAGCTTTCTTT; cdr3_aa: CASSLKGSDTEAFF
j_call: TRBJ1-2; v_call: TRBV6-1; clone_size: .; d_call: TRBD1; cdr3_nt: TGTGCCAGCAGTGATCCCCCCGGGACAGGGGGCGCAAGTTTCTATGGCTACACCTTC; cdr3_aa: CASSDPPGTGGASFYGYTF
j_call: TRBJ1-1; v_call: TRBV6-5; clone_size: .; d_call: .; cdr3_nt: TGTGCCAGCAGTAATTCCGGAGGTGTGACTGAAGCTTTCTTT; cdr3_aa: CASSNSGGVTEAFF
j_call: TRBJ1-1; v_call: TRBV11-3; clone_size: .; d_call: TRBD1; cdr3_nt: TGTGCCAGCAGCCCCGGACAGGGAGAGAACACTGAAGCTTTCTTT; cdr3_aa: CASSPGQGENTEAFF
j_call: TRBJ2-5; v_call: TRBV5-8; clone_size: .; d_call: .; cdr3_nt: TGTGCCAGCTTCCGACCTTCTTCGGACCAAGAGACCCAGTACTTC; cdr3_aa: CASFRPSSDQETQYF
j_call: TRBJ2-3; v_call: TRBV27; clone_size: .; d_call: TRBD2; cdr3_nt: TGTGCCAGCAGCCCCTCGGCGGGGGGCGCAACAGATACGCAGTATTTT; cdr3_aa: CASSPSAGGATDTQYF
j_call: TRBJ2-5; v_call: TRBV2; clone_size: .; d_call: TRBD2; cdr3_nt: TGTGCCAGCATGGGAGGGAGAGAGACCCAGTACTTC; cdr3_aa: CASMGGRETQYF